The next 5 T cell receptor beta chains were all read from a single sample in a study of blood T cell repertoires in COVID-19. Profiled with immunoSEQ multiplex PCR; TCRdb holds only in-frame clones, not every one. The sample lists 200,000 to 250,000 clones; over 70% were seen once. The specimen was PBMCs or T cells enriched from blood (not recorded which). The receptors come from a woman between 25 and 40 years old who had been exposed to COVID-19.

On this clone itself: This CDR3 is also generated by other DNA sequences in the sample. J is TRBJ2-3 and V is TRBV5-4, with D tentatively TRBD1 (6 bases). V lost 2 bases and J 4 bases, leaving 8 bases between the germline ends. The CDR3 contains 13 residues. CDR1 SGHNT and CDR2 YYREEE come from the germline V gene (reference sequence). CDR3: CASSFGGSDTQYF. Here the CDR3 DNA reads TGTGCCAGCAGCTTTGGGGGCTCAGATACGCAGTATTTT.

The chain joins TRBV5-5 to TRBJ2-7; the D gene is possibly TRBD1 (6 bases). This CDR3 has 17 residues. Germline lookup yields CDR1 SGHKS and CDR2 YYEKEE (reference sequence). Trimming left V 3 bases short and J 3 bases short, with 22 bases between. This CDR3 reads CASSWDIGQLKFYEQYF. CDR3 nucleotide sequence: TGTGCCAGCAGCTGGGATATAGGACAGTTAAAATTCTACGAGCAGTACTTC.

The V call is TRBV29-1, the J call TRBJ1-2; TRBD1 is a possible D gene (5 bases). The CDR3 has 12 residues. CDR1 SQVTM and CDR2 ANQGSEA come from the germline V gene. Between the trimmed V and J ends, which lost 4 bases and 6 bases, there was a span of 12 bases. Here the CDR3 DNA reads TGCAGCGTTGTAGGAGGGGCTGATGGCTACACCTTC. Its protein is CSVVGGADGYTF. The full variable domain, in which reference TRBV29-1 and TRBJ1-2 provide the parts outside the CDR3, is SAVISQKPSRDICQRGTSLTIQCQVDSQVTMMFWYRQQPGQSLTLIATANQGSEATYESGFVIDKFPISRPNLTFSTLTVSNMSPEDSSIYLCSVVGGADGYTFGSGTRLTVV.

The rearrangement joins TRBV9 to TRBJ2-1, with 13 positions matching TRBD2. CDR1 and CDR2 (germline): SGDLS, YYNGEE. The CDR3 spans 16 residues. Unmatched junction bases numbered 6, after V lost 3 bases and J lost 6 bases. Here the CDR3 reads CASSARLAGGANEQFF. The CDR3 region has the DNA TGTGCCAGCAGCGCCAGACTAGCGGGAGGAGCCAATGAGCAGTTCTTC. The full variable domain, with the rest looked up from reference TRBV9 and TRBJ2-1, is DSGVTQTPKHLITATGQRVTLRCSPRSGDLSVYWYQQSLDQGLQFLIQYYNGEERAKGNILERFSAQQFPDLHSELNLSSLELGDSALYFCASSARLAGGANEQFFGPGTRLTVL.

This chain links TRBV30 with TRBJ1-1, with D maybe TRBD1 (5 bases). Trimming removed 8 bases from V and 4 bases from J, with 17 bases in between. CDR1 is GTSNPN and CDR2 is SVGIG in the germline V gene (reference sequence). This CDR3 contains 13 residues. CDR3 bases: TGTGCCGTGGGACGGAGGAGGGTCACTGAAGCTTTCTTT. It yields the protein CAVGRRRVTEAFF.